A selection of T cell receptor beta chains follows, all from one sample in a study of blood T cell repertoires in COVID-19. Only in-frame clones appear in the TCRdb table, and some are missing; sequencing was by immunoSEQ multiplex PCR. The sample comprises 200,000 to 250,000 clones, approximately 82% of which are singletons, and 1.9% rests with the top ten. Sequenced: peripheral blood. The receptors come from a woman older than 75 with acute or convalescent COVID-19. The CDR3 runs from the conserved cysteine through the conserved F or W. D genes are given only for firm matches. Clone sizes are given selectively: once, few, many, or a class where the clone is expanded.

D	V	size	J	DNA	CDR3
-	TRBV6-2/TRBV6-3	-	TRBJ2-5	TGTGCCAGCAGTTACTCGGCCGTGACTGAGACCCAGTACTTC	CASSYSAVTETQYF
TRBD1	TRBV9	-	TRBJ1-1	TGTGCCAGCAGCGTAGCAGGGACAGAAGCTGAAGCTTTCTTT	CASSVAGTEAEAFF
TRBD1	TRBV27	few	TRBJ1-2	TGTGCCAGCAGTTCGGACAGGAACTATGGCTACACCTTC	CASSSDRNYGYTF
TRBD1	TRBV14	once	TRBJ2-7	TGTGCCAGCAGCCGACCCGGGACAGGGTACCACGAGCAGTACTTC	CASSRPGTGYHEQYF
TRBD1	TRBV7-2	-	TRBJ1-6	TGTGCCAGCAGCTGGGGACAGGGCAGTAATTCACCCCTCCACTTT	CASSWGQGSNSPLHF
-	TRBV21-1	-	TRBJ2-1	TGTGCCAGCAGCAAAGCGAATACAGTCGCCTACAATGAGCAGTTCTTC	CASSKANTVAYNEQFF
-	TRBV5-1	-	TRBJ1-3	TGCGCCAGCAGCTTTACTCCCTCTGGAAACACCATATATTTT	CASSFTPSGNTIYF
-	TRBV12-3/TRBV12-4	few	TRBJ1-1	TGTGCCAGCAGTCTGGAATCGGGCACTGAAGCTTTCTTT	CASSLESGTEAFF
TRBD2	TRBV5-8	-	TRBJ2-7	TGTGCCAGCAGCACGCGCCGACTAGCGACTAAACGCGAGCAGTACTTC	CASSTRRLATKREQYF
TRBD1	TRBV4-2	-	TRBJ1-4	TGTGCCAGCAGCCCGCCGGGACAGGGTAGGGAAAAACTGTTTTTT	CASSPPGQGREKLFF
TRBD1	TRBV29-1	-	TRBJ1-1	TGCAGCGGGGGGACAGGGGGCAAGGACACTGAAGCTTTCTTT	CSGGTGGKDTEAFF
-	TRBV9	-	TRBJ2-3	TGTGCCAGCAGCGTAGGGGCCGGAGATACGCAGTATTTT	CASSVGAGDTQYF
-	TRBV11-2	-	TRBJ1-3	TGTGCCAGCAGCCCAGGGGACTCTGGAAACACCATATATTTT	CASSPGDSGNTIYF
-	TRBV7-2	-	TRBJ1-2	TGTGCCAGCAGCTTAGTCCCAGGTGACGGCTACACCTTC	CASSLVPGDGYTF
TRBD1	TRBV7-2	few	TRBJ2-7	TGTGCCAGCAGCTCCCGCCCGGGACAGGGGAGGTACGAGCAGTACTTC	CASSSRPGQGRYEQYF
-	TRBV9	-	TRBJ2-5	TGTGCCAGCAGCGCGTTACAGGGTCGCCAAGAGACCCAGTACTTC	CASSALQGRQETQYF
TRBD1	TRBV6-5	-	TRBJ2-7	TGTGCCAGCCGACTCCGGGACAGGGGGACCTACGAGCAGTACTTC	CASRLRDRGTYEQYF
-	TRBV7-3	-	TRBJ2-1	TGTGCCAGTAGCCAAACTGGTATGACAGACGAGCAGTTCTTC	CASSQTGMTDEQFF
TRBD1	TRBV19	-	TRBJ1-4	TGTGTCAGTAGTGGGAACAGACAGGGGTATGGAAAACTGTTTTTT	CVSSGNRQGYGKLFF
-	TRBV6-5	-	TRBJ2-1	TGTGCCAGCAGTTACCGACAGCACGCCTTTGGTGAGCAGTTCTTC	CASSYRQHAFGEQFF
TRBD2	TRBV20-1	once	TRBJ2-1	TGCAGTGCTAGTTTATTCTCGGGAGGGTCCTACAATGAGCAGTTCTTC	CSASLFSGGSYNEQFF
TRBD1	TRBV5-1	-	TRBJ1-4	TGCGCCAGCAGCTGGGGACAGGGCGGCGCTGTTGAAAAACTGTTTTTT	CASSWGQGGAVEKLFF